Following are 20 T cell receptor beta chains from one sample sequenced in a study of cytomegalovirus exposure and HLA in healthy donors (dated by TCRdb to about 2017). The library came from the immunoSEQ multiplex PCR assay. For the multiplex PCR, a mixture combining 60 forward primers for TCR Vbeta segments and 13 reverse primers for TCR Jbeta segments was used. In its TCRdb copy, this immuneACCESS table keeps in-frame sequences only and misses some clones. Where compared with another copy, unresolved V genes explain less than half of these, and the others have no known cause. The sample table lists 75,000 to 90,000 clones, around 77% of them with a count of one. The biggest ten clones account for 2.5% to 4% of the sample. Sequencing input: PBMCs. The receptors were sampled from a man aged 45 to 65 in good health and CMV-seronegative.

The J gene is TRBJ1-5, the V gene TRBV28, with D unresolved. This CDR3 is built from 12 residues. V was trimmed by 6 bases and J by 6 bases, leaving 9 bases between them. Germline CDR1 and CDR2: MDHEN and SYDVKM. CDR3 sequence (DNA): TGTGCCAGCAGCCCGGTTGCTCAGCCCCAGCATTTT. This codes for CASSPVAQPQHF.

This clone appeared a few times. The J gene is TRBJ1-1, the V gene TRBV7-3; 7 bases align to TRBD1. V lost 5 bases to trimming and J lost 5 bases; unmatched junction nucleotides: 8. The CDR3 contains 14 residues. CDR1 and CDR2 from the germline V gene are SGHTA and FQGTGA. CDR3 nucleotides: TGTGCCAGCAGCCTGAAGGGGGCAAAGACTGAAGCTTTCTTT. Its translation: CASSLKGAKTEAFF.

In regard to this clone: The sample carries other DNA sequences with the same CDR3. The chain recombines TRBV9 with TRBJ1-1; D not resolved. Trimming stripped 0 bases from V and 1 base from J, with 4 bases between. The CDR3 spans 13 residues. Germline V lookup: CDR1 SGDLS, CDR2 YYNGEE. The CDR3 nucleotides are TGTGCCAGCAGCGTAGAGCCGAACACTGAAGCTTTCTTT. Encoded protein: CASSVEPNTEAFF.

The CDR3 here is CASGLAQGTSYNSPLHF. The CDR3 bases are TGTGCTAGTGGTTTGGCACAGGGGACCTCCTATAATTCACCCCTCCACTTT. V and J are TRBV12-5 and TRBJ1-6; 7 bases are shared with TRBD1. V dropped 1 base and J dropped 0; count of bases not matched to a gene: 3. Germline CDR1 is LGHNT and CDR2 is FRNRAP. CDR3 length: 17 residues.

V gene TRBV27 combines with J gene TRBJ2-7; D is perhaps TRBD2 (6 bases). Trimming removed 3 bases at V and 4 bases at J, with 7 bases between. Germline V gene data show CDR1 as MNHEY and CDR2 as SMNVEV (reference sequence). This CDR3 region has 12 residues. The CDR3 loop reads CASSFAGYEQYF. Written as DNA, the CDR3 is TGTGCCAGCAGTTTCGCGGGGTACGAGCAGTACTTC.

This clone was seen a handful of times. This chain joins TRBV28 and TRBJ2-5; a possible D gene is TRBD1 (6 bases). The J call may not be correct, given that the DNA end is closer to TRBJ2-7. Germline V lookup: CDR1 MDHEN, CDR2 SYDVKM. The CDR3 runs 15 residues. CDR3 sequence: CASSLVAGAGYEQYF. The CDR3 nucleotides are TGTGCCAGCAGTTTAGTGGCAGGGGCCGGCTACGAGCAGTACTTC.

The CDR3 spells CASSLEPWGAGNEQFF. CDR3 DNA: TGTGCCAGCAGCTTAGAGCCTTGGGGAGCGGGAAATGAGCAGTTCTTC. V and J are TRBV7-3 and TRBJ2-1, with 7 bases lining up with TRBD2. The germline gives CDR1 SGHTA, CDR2 FQGTGA. V trimming: 2 bases; J trimming: 7 bases; junction bases outside the gene matches: 11. This CDR3 has 16 residues.

This clone showed up just a few times. V gene TRBV7-9 combines with J gene TRBJ1-4; no reliable D call. The germline V and J ends were trimmed by 5 bases and 11 bases, with 18 bases remaining between them. Germline V gives CDR1 SEHNR, CDR2 FQNEAQ (reference sequence). The CDR3 sequence is 14 residues long. CDR3 coding DNA: TGTGCCAGCAGCCCCGATTTGGCAGGAGGGAAACTGTTTTTT. It specifies CASSPDLAGGKLFF.

The V call is TRBV5-1, the J call TRBJ1-4; no definite D call. V lost 3 bases to trimming and J lost 7 bases, with 7 bases between them. Germline-derived CDR1 and CDR2 are SGHRS and YFSETQ. The CDR3 contains 12 residues. The CDR3 reads CASSSPGEKLFF. For the CDR3, the DNA is TGCGCCAGCAGCTCACCGGGTGAAAAACTGTTTTTT.

This clone was observed a handful of times. In DNA, the CDR3 is TGCGCCAGCAGCGGGGGGGTGTCTAGCGGCCGAGAGACCCAGTACTTC. It encodes CASSGGVSSGRETQYF. The rearrangement joins TRBV5-1 to TRBJ2-5; 7 nucleotides match TRBD2. The V and J ends lost 4 bases and 4 bases, in that order; junction bases with no gene match: 13. CDR3 length: 16 amino acids. CDR1 and CDR2 (germline): SGHRS, YFSETQ.

The rearrangement links TRBV6-1 to TRBJ1-3; 8 bases fit TRBD1. The J segment lost 2 bases and the V segment lost 3 bases, leaving 3 bases of the junction unmatched. CDR3 length: 15 residues. From germline, CDR1 is MNHNS and CDR2 SASEGT. DNA of the CDR3: TGTGCCAGCAGTGAGCAGGGGGCGCCTGGAAACACCATATATTTT. Translated, it gives CASSEQGAPGNTIYF.

CDR3 sequence: CATSRDAGTYEQYF. The CDR3 DNA reads TGTGCCACCAGCAGAGACGCGGGAACCTACGAGCAGTACTTC. The rearrangement uses TRBV15 and TRBJ2-5; possible D gene TRBD2, 6 bases. The closer fit of TRBJ2-7 to the DNA end suggests the J call may be wrong. The germline gives CDR1 LNHNV, CDR2 YYDKDF (reference sequence). There are 14 residues in the CDR3.

This clone has only a few counts. This chain uses TRBV6-1 with TRBJ2-7; 14 positions agree with TRBD2. CDR3 length: 15 residues. V was pared by 6 bases and J by 2 bases, with 3 bases of the junction left unmatched. Germline CDR1 is MNHNS and CDR2 is SASEGT. DNA of the CDR3: TGTGCCAGCAGACCGACTAGCGGGGGGGCCTACGAGCAGTACTTC. This encodes CASRPTSGGAYEQYF.

The chain links TRBV2 to TRBJ1-1; D might be TRBD1 (5 bases). CDR1 SNHLY and CDR2 FYNNEI come from the germline V gene. V lost 6 bases to trimming and J lost 10 bases, with 15 bases between them. The CDR3 runs 12 residues. Here the CDR3 DNA reads TGTGCCAGCAGAGGGGACTTTGGGGCAGCTTTCTTT. This gives the protein CASRGDFGAAFF.

V gene TRBV4-2 combines with J gene TRBJ2-1; 10 bases fit TRBD2. CDR1 and CDR2 from the germline V gene are LGHNA and YNFKEQ. The CDR3 contains 14 residues. The V segment lost 2 bases and the J segment 6 bases; nucleotides outside the gene matches: 1. In DNA, the CDR3 is TGTGCCAGCAGCCAAAGCGGGGGGGCCAATGAGCAGTTCTTC. Translation gives CASSQSGGANEQFF.

The V call is TRBV6-5, the J call TRBJ2-2; 9 bases are shared with TRBD1. V was pared by 7 bases and J by 4 bases, with 4 bases of the junction left unmatched. The length of the CDR3 is 14 residues. Germline V gene sequence: CDR1 MNHEY, CDR2 SVGAGI. DNA of the CDR3: TGTGCCAGCACCCAGACAGGGGGCACCGGGGAGCTGTTTTTT. Protein: CASTQTGGTGELFF.

V is TRBV10-1 and J is TRBJ2-4; TRBD1 is a possible D gene (5 bases). Germline lookup yields CDR1 WNHNN and CDR2 SYGVQD (reference sequence). The length of the CDR3 is 15 residues. Trimming removed 7 bases at V and 0 bases at J, with 13 bases between. DNA for the CDR3: TGCGCCAGCAAGACTCTGACAGTAGCCAAAAACATTCAGTACTTC. Its protein product is CASKTLTVAKNIQYF.

The CDR3 DNA reads TGCGCCAGCAGCTTGGGCGGTCCTGAAGCTTTCTTT. It yields the protein CASSLGGPEAFF. The gene calls are TRBV5-1 and TRBJ1-1, with no clear D. This CDR3 is 12 amino acids long. V was cut by 0 bases and J by 6 bases, with 6 bases left in between. Germline CDR1 SGHRS, CDR2 YFSETQ.

The rearrangement joins TRBV30 to TRBJ2-5, with 12 bases identical to TRBD1. This CDR3 has 17 residues. V lost 3 bases and J lost 6; bases outside the gene matches: 14. Looked up from germline, CDR1 is GTSNPN and CDR2 is SVGIG (reference sequence). CDR3 sequence: CAWRGRHTGTGGKTQYF. As DNA, the CDR3 is TGTGCCTGGAGAGGACGTCATACCGGGACAGGGGGCAAGACCCAGTACTTC.

J is TRBJ2-7 and V is TRBV6-1; D possibly corresponds to TRBD2 (6 bases). V lost 7 bases and J 2 bases, leaving 12 bases between the germline ends. This CDR3 is built from 13 residues. Germline loops: CDR1 MNHNS, CDR2 SASEGT. The CDR3 DNA follows: TGTGCCAGCACCCGGGGCGGGGCCTACGAGCAGTACTTC. Amino acid sequence: CASTRGGAYEQYF.